This entry lists 10 T cell receptor beta chains sequenced from one sample in a study of cytomegalovirus exposure and HLA in healthy donors. PCR involved 60 Vbeta and 13 Jbeta primers. Profiled with immunoSEQ multiplex PCR; TCRdb holds only in-frame clones, not every one. The table records 90,000 to 150,000 clones, over 70% of them present only once. Sequenced: PBMCs. Receptors originate from a woman between 40 and 55 years old in good health and CMV-seronegative.

The genes are TRBV2 and TRBJ2-1, with 8 nucleotides matching TRBD1. This CDR3 is built from 15 residues. V was clipped by 6 bases and J by 7 bases; unmatched bases: 11. Germline lookup yields CDR1 SNHLY and CDR2 FYNNEI. The CDR3: CASRPGQGKKNEQFF. The CDR3 DNA sequence: TGTGCCAGCAGGCCTGGACAGGGCAAAAAGAATGAGCAGTTCTTC.

V and J are TRBV28 and TRBJ2-7; D may be TRBD1 (6 bases). Germline V gives CDR1 MDHEN, CDR2 SYDVKM. With 2 bases removed from V and 5 bases from J, the gap between germline ends came to 13 bases. CDR3 size: 14 residues. CDR3 coding DNA: TGTGCCAGCAGTTTAGGCGGCAGGACAGACGAGCAGTACTTC. As protein: CASSLGGRTDEQYF. Together with reference TRBV28 and TRBJ2-7, the CDR3 gives the full variable domain: DVKVTQSSRYLVKRTGEKVFLECVQDMDHENMFWYRQDPGLGLRLIYFSYDVKMKEKGDIPEGYSVSREKKERFSLILESASTNQTSMYLCASSLGGRTDEQYFGPGTRLTVT.

The sample holds a few counts of this clone. V gene TRBV6-1 combines with J gene TRBJ1-1, with 7 positions matching TRBD1. Germline CDR1 reads MNHNS; CDR2 reads SASEGT. This CDR3 comprises 13 residues. V lost 4 bases to trimming and J lost 7 bases; unmatched junction nucleotides: 6. The CDR3 spells CASSGGTASEAFF. The CDR3 nucleotides read TGTGCCAGCAGTGGGGGGACAGCAAGTGAAGCTTTCTTT.

This CDR3 is CASSSLGTTGPYEQYF. As DNA, the CDR3 is TGTGCCAGCAGCTCTCTCGGGACTACCGGTCCCTACGAGCAGTACTTC. The V call is TRBV7-2, the J call TRBJ2-7, with 7 bases identical to TRBD2. This CDR3 contains 16 residues. The V gene end was trimmed by 4 bases and the J gene end by 2 bases; junction bases not matched to a gene: 11. CDR1 SGHTA and CDR2 FQGNSA come from the germline V gene.

This chain links TRBV7-9 with TRBJ1-3, with D perhaps TRBD1 (6 bases). The ends were cut back, 4 bases at V and 3 bases at J, with 10 bases in the middle. The CDR3 consists of 14 residues. Germline lookup yields CDR1 SEHNR and CDR2 FQNEAQ (reference sequence). The CDR3 reads CASSWDKGGNTIYF. CDR3 DNA: TGTGCCAGCAGCTGGGACAAAGGTGGAAACACCATATATTTT.

This rearrangement joins TRBV4-1 to TRBJ2-3, with D perhaps matching TRBD1 (6 bases). V lost 4 bases, J lost 0 bases, and 14 bases lay in between. This CDR3 spans 16 amino acids. CDR1 MGHRA and CDR2 YSYEKL come from the germline V gene. The CDR3 nucleotides are TGCGCCAGCAGCCGCGACAGGTTACTTAGCACAGATACGCAGTATTTT. It yields the protein CASSRDRLLSTDTQYF.

Only a few counts were recorded for this clone. V is TRBV14 and J is TRBJ1-6, with unresolved D. Germline lookup yields CDR1 SGHDN and CDR2 FVKESK. The CDR3 is 12 amino acids. V shed 1 base and J shed 10 bases, with 5 bases lying between them. CDR3 bases: TGTGCCAGCAGCCAAGCTACCTCACCCCTCCACTTT. Protein sequence: CASSQATSPLHF.

The chain carries TRBV6-5 and TRBJ1-2; 8 nucleotides line up with TRBD1. Germline CDR1 is MNHEY and CDR2 is SVGAGI. Trimming removed 4 bases from V and 4 bases from J; junction bases left unmatched: 5. The CDR3 sequence is 14 residues long. Here the CDR3 reads CASSFSGGAYGYTF. CDR3 bases: TGTGCCAGCAGTTTCTCAGGGGGCGCCTATGGCTACACCTTC.

This sequence joins TRBV5-6 and TRBJ1-1, with TRBD1 matching over 7 bases. This CDR3 comprises 15 residues. V lost 3 bases to trimming and J lost 4 bases; unmatched junction nucleotides: 9. Germline CDR1 SGHDT, CDR2 YYEEEE. The CDR3 DNA reads as TGTGCCAGCAGCTGGCGTAAACCAGGGGGCACTGAAGCTTTCTTT. Translation gives CASSWRKPGGTEAFF.

This clone was observed a handful of times. V usage is TRBV10-3 and J usage is TRBJ2-5; 8 bases map to TRBD2. The CDR3 runs to 15 residues. Germline loops: CDR1 ENHRY, CDR2 SYGVKD. Unmatched junction bases numbered 7, after V lost 4 bases and J lost 3 bases. The CDR3 protein is CAISVGAAGEETQYF. The CDR3 DNA reads as TGTGCCATCAGTGTTGGGGCAGCGGGAGAAGAGACCCAGTACTTC.